Listed below are T cell receptor beta chains from one sample, sequenced in a study of blood T cell repertoires in COVID-19. Method: immunoSEQ multiplex PCR; TCRdb's copy keeps in-frame clones and lacks some. The repertoire holds 200,000 to 250,000 clones, with under 90% as singletons. The sequencing sample was made of PBMCs or T cells enriched from blood (not recorded which). Receptors were obtained from a woman in her fifties or sixties who had been exposed to COVID-19. Both conserved end residues are part of each CDR3. The order of the fields is D gene, clone size, CDR3 length, J gene, V gene, CDR3 DNA, CDR3 protein. A D gene is named only where the DNA matches it firmly. A row's size may be missing; if present it is once, few, many or a size class.

d_call: -
clone_size: -
cdr3_length: 14
j_call: TRBJ2-3
v_call: TRBV4-3
cdr3_nt: TGCGCCAGCAGCCCTATCGAGGGCACAGATACGCAGTATTTT
cdr3_aa: CASSPIEGTDTQYF

d_call: TRBD1
clone_size: -
cdr3_length: 13
j_call: TRBJ2-7
v_call: TRBV18
cdr3_nt: TGTGCCAGCTCTCCGGGACAGAAATACGAGCAGTACTTC
cdr3_aa: CASSPGQKYEQYF

d_call: -
clone_size: once
cdr3_length: 13
j_call: TRBJ1-2
v_call: TRBV2
cdr3_nt: TGTGCCAGCCACCCAACAGGGTACTATGGCTACACCTTC
cdr3_aa: CASHPTGYYGYTF

d_call: -
clone_size: -
cdr3_length: 12
j_call: TRBJ1-2
v_call: TRBV24-1
cdr3_nt: TGTGCCACCAGTGATCCAGCCGGGACATCCACCTTC
cdr3_aa: CATSDPAGTSTF

d_call: TRBD1
clone_size: -
cdr3_length: 13
j_call: TRBJ1-2
v_call: TRBV28
cdr3_nt: TGTGCCAGCAGTCTTGCAACAGGGGATGGCTACACCTTC
cdr3_aa: CASSLATGDGYTF

d_call: -
clone_size: -
cdr3_length: 14
j_call: TRBJ2-7
v_call: TRBV7-6
cdr3_nt: TGTGCCAGCAGCTCTGACCAGGGCTTGGGCGAGCAGTACTTC
cdr3_aa: CASSSDQGLGEQYF

d_call: TRBD1
clone_size: -
cdr3_length: 15
j_call: TRBJ1-5
v_call: TRBV28
cdr3_nt: TGTGCCAGCACTCGGACAGGGAGGTCGGGGCAGCCCCAGCATTTT
cdr3_aa: CASTRTGRSGQPQHF

d_call: -
clone_size: few
cdr3_length: 12
j_call: TRBJ1-5
v_call: TRBV6-6
cdr3_nt: TGTGCCAGCGGCACAGGAGACACGTCCCAGCATTTT
cdr3_aa: CASGTGDTSQHF

d_call: -
clone_size: once
cdr3_length: 15
j_call: TRBJ1-2
v_call: TRBV6-5
cdr3_nt: TGTGCCATCGGGGTCGGGGAGGCCCTTAACTATGGCTACACCTTC
cdr3_aa: CAIGVGEALNYGYTF

d_call: TRBD1
clone_size: -
cdr3_length: 16
j_call: TRBJ2-1
v_call: TRBV19
cdr3_nt: TGTGCCAGTAGTATACGACAGGGGATGTCCTACAATGAGCAGTTCTTC
cdr3_aa: CASSIRQGMSYNEQFF

d_call: TRBD1
clone_size: -
cdr3_length: 15
j_call: TRBJ1-2
v_call: TRBV6-5
cdr3_nt: TGTGCCAGCAGTTACTCGAGAAGGGGGCGATGGGGCTACACCTTC
cdr3_aa: CASSYSRRGRWGYTF

d_call: -
clone_size: -
cdr3_length: 14
j_call: TRBJ1-1
v_call: TRBV5-1
cdr3_nt: TGCGCCAGCAGCCCGATGGTGGGGCGGACTGAAGCTTTCTTT
cdr3_aa: CASSPMVGRTEAFF

d_call: TRBD1
clone_size: -
cdr3_length: 17
j_call: TRBJ1-3
v_call: TRBV2
cdr3_nt: TGTGCCAGCAGGACAGGGGGCATTACTTCCTCTGGAAACACCATATATTTT
cdr3_aa: CASRTGGITSSGNTIYF

d_call: -
clone_size: -
cdr3_length: 12
j_call: TRBJ1-1
v_call: TRBV3-1/TRBV3-2
cdr3_nt: TGTGCCAGCAGCGGTGGACAGAGTAGAGCTTTCTTT
cdr3_aa: CASSGGQSRAFF

d_call: TRBD2
clone_size: -
cdr3_length: 13
j_call: TRBJ2-3
v_call: TRBV10-3
cdr3_nt: TGTGCCACCGTAGCGGGGAACACAGATACGCAGTATTTT
cdr3_aa: CATVAGNTDTQYF

d_call: TRBD2
clone_size: -
cdr3_length: 14
j_call: TRBJ2-2
v_call: TRBV30
cdr3_nt: TGTGCCTGGAATGCATTGGGAGGGGCCGGGGAGCTGTTTTTT
cdr3_aa: CAWNALGGAGELFF

d_call: TRBD2
clone_size: -
cdr3_length: 16
j_call: TRBJ2-3
v_call: TRBV7-2
cdr3_nt: TGTGCCAGCAGCTTAGGGGCTAGCGGATACACAGATACGCAGTATTTT
cdr3_aa: CASSLGASGYTDTQYF